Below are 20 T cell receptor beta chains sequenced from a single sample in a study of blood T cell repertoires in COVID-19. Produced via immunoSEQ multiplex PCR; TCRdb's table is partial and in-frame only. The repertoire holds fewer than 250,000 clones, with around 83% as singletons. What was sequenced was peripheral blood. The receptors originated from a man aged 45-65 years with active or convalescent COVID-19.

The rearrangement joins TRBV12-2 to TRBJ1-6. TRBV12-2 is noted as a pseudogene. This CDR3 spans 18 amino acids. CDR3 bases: TGTGCAAGTCGCTTATATCCACGGGGGGTGGGACTCGATTCACCCCTCCACTTT. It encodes CASRLYPRGVGLDSPLHF.

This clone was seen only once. CDR3 in amino acids: CAWSVRGYGYTF. The CDR3 region has the DNA TGTGCCTGGAGTGTAAGGGGTTATGGCTACACCTTC. The chain couples TRBV30 to TRBJ1-2; D possibly corresponds to TRBD1 (5 bases). The germline V and J ends were trimmed by 0 bases and 5 bases, with 7 bases remaining between them. CDR1 GTSNPN and CDR2 SVGIG come from the germline V gene (reference sequence). This CDR3 comprises 12 residues.

CDR3: CASSQDKTSGRMYEQYF. Here the CDR3 DNA reads TGCGCCAGCAGCCAAGATAAGACTAGCGGGAGAATGTACGAGCAGTACTTC. The rearrangement joins TRBV4-1 to TRBJ2-7, with 12 nucleotides matching TRBD2. The CDR3 is 17 residues long. Losses at the gene ends were 0 bases for V and 4 bases for J; bases not matched to a gene: 7. Germline CDR1 MGHRA, CDR2 YSYEKL.

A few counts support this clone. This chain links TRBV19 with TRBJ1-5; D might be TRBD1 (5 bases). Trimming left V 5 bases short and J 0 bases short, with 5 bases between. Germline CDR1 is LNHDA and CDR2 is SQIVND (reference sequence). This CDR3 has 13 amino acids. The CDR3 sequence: CASSDSSNQPQHF. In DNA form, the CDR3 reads TGTGCCAGTAGTGACAGTAGCAATCAGCCCCAGCATTTT.

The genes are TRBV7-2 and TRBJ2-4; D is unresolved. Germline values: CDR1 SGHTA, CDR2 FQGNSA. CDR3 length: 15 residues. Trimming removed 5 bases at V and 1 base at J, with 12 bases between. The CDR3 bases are TGTGCCAGCAGCGCGACTCTTGTCGCCAAAAACATTCAGTACTTC. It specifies CASSATLVAKNIQYF.

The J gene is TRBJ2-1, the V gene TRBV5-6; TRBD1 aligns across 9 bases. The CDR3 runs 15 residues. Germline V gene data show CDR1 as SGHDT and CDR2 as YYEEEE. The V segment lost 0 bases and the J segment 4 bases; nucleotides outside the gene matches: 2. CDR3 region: CASSLGDRAYNEQFF. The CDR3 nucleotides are TGTGCCAGCAGCTTGGGGGACAGGGCTTACAATGAGCAGTTCTTC.

The CDR3 DNA sequence: TGTGCCAGCAGCGATTTTTCAGGAGGGTATTCACCCCTCCACTTT. This encodes CASSDFSGGYSPLHF. The chain couples TRBV6-5 to TRBJ1-6; D unclear. CDR1 and CDR2 from the germline V gene are MNHEY and SVGAGI. The CDR3 runs to 15 residues. V lost 6 bases, J lost 8 bases, and 17 bases lay in between.

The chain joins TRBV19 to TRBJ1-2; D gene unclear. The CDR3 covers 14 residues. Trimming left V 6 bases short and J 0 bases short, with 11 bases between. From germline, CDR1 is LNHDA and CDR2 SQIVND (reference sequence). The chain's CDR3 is CASRFTVANYGYTF. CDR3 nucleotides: TGTGCCAGTAGGTTCACAGTCGCTAACTATGGCTACACCTTC.

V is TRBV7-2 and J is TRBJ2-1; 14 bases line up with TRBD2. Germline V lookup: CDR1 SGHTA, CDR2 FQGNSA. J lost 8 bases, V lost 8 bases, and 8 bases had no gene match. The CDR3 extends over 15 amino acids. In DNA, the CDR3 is TGTGCCAGCCTATCAGGGACTAGCGGGAGCTATGAGCAGTTCTTC. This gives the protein CASLSGTSGSYEQFF.

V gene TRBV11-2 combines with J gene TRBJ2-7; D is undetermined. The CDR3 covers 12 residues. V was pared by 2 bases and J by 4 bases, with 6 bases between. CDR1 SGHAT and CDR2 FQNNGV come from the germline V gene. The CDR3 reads CASSLQAYEQYF. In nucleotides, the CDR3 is TGTGCCAGCAGCTTACAGGCTTACGAGCAGTACTTC.

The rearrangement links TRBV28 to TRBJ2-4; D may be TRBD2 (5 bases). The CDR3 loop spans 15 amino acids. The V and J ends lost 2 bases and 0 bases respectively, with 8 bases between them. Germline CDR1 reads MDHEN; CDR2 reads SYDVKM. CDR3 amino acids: CASSLHRGAKNIQYF. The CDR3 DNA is TGTGCCAGCAGTTTACACCGGGGAGCCAAAAACATTCAGTACTTC. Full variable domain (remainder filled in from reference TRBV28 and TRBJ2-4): DVKVTQSSRYLVKRTGEKVFLECVQDMDHENMFWYRQDPGLGLRLIYFSYDVKMKEKGDIPEGYSVSREKKERFSLILESASTNQTSMYLCASSLHRGAKNIQYFGAGTRLSVL.

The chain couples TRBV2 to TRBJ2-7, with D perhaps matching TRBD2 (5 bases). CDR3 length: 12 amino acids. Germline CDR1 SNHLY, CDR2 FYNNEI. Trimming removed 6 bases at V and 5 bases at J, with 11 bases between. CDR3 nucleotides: TGTGCCAGCAGGACAACTAGGAACGAGCAGTACTTC. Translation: CASRTTRNEQYF. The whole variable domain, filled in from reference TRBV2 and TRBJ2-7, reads EPEVTQTPSHQVTQMGQEVILRCVPISNHLYFYWYRQILGQKVEFLVSFYNNEISEKSEIFDDQFSVERPDGSNFTLKIRSTKLEDSAMYFCASRTTRNEQYFGPGTRLTVT.

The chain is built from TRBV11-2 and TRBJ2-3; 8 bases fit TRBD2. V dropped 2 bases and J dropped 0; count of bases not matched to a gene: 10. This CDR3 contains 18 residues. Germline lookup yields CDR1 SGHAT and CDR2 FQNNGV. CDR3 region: CASSLLGGRGASTDTQYF. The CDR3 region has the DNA TGTGCCAGCAGCTTACTTGGAGGGCGGGGGGCTAGCACAGATACGCAGTATTTT.

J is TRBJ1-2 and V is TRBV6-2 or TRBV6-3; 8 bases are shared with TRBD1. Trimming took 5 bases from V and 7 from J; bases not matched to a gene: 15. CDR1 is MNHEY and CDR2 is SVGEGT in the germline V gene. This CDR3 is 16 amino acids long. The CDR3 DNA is TGTGCCAGCAGTGATCGGACAGGGTATTTTAACCCTGGCTACACCTTC. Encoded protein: CASSDRTGYFNPGYTF.

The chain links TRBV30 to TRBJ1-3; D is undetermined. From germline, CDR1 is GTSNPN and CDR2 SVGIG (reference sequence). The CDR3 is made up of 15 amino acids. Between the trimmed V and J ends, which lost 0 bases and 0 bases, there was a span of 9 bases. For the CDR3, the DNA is TGTGCCTGGAGTGTAGAGTGGAGCTCTGGAAACACCATATATTTT. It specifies CAWSVEWSSGNTIYF.

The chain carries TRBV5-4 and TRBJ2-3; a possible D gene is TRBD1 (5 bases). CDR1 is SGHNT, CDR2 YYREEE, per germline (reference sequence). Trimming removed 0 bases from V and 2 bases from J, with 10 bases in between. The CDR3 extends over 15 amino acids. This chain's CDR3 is CASSLGQGFTDTQYF. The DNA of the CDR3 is TGTGCCAGCAGCTTGGGGCAGGGATTCACAGATACGCAGTATTTT. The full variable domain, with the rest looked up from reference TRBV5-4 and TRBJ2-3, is ETGVTQSPTHLIKTRGQQVTLRCSSQSGHNTVSWYQQALGQGPQFIFQYYREEENGRGNFPPRFSGLQFPNYSSELNVNALELDDSALYLCASSLGQGFTDTQYFGPGTRLTVL.

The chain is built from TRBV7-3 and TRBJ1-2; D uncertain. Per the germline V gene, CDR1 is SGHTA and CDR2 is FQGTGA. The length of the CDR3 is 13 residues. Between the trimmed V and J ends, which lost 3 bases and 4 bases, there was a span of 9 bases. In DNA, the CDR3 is TGTGCCAGCAGCTTCCGGGGAGGCTATGGCTACACCTTC. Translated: CASSFRGGYGYTF.

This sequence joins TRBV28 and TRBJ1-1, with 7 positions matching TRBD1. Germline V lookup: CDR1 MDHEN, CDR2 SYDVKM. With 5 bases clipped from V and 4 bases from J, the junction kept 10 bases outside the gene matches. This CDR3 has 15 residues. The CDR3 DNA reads TGTGCCAGCAGTCGAGGGACAGTATTCAGCACTGAAGCTTTCTTT. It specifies CASSRGTVFSTEAFF.

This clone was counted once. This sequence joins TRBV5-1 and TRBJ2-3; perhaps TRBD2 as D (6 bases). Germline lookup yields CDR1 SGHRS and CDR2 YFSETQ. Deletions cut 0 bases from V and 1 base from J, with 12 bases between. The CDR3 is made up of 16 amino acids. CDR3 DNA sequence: TGCGCCAGCAGCTTGGCCGTTAGCGGTGGCACAGATACGCAGTATTTT. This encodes CASSLAVSGGTDTQYF.

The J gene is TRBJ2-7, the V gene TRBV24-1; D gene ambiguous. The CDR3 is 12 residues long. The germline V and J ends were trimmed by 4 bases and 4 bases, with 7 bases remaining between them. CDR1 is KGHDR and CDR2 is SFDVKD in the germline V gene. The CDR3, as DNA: TGTGCCACCAGTGACTCTTTGTACGAGCAGTACTTC. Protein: CATSDSLYEQYF.